This T cell receptor beta chain is from a study of T cell repertoires in cytomegalovirus infection. Across the whole study: Signatures in public TCR beta sequences pointed to both CMV infection and matching HLA type.

Unmatched junction bases numbered 14, after V lost 6 bases and J lost 5 bases. This CDR3 is 18 amino acids long. TCRdb processed the reads anew with MiXCR; each CDR3 protein has one entry. The table includes hundreds of thousands of distinct CDR3 sequences, around 9.5% detected once. This clonotype showed up many times. Antigen unknown. Study outcomes and limitations: Carriage of CMV together with the relevant HLA was identifiable through cumulative public TCR beta family frequency. Ex vivo responses were dominated by HLA-C-restricted CMV-specific TCR beta clonotypes.

The sample taken for sequencing was PBMCs. V and J are TRBV12-3 or TRBV12-4 and TRBJ2-3; 13 bases match TRBD2. This sequence was found in a human donor in good health (CMV status not recorded). Some clones in this sample may be carry-over from other donors' samples. CDR3 residues: CASRTLAGGPSAIDTQYF. In DNA, the CDR3 is TGTGCCAGCAGGACACTAGCGGGGGGGCCAAGTGCAATAGATACGCAGTATTTT.